The rows below give T cell receptor beta chains drawn from one sample of a study of blood T cell repertoires in COVID-19. TCRdb's table, derived via immunoSEQ multiplex PCR, lists solely in-frame clones and lacks some. The data contain roughly 150,000 clones, approximately 84% of them seen just once; the ten biggest clones take up roughly 14%. Sequencing was performed on peripheral blood. The receptors come from a woman aged 80 or over with acute or convalescent COVID-19. CDR3s include the opening cysteine and the closing phenylalanine or tryptophan. D genes are given only for firm matches. Only some rows state a clone size, as once, few, many or a class for expanded clones.

TRBV12-3/TRBV12-4	.	TRBJ1-1	TRBD1	CASSTGADTEAFF	TGTGCCAGCTCTACAGGGGCGGACACTGAAGCTTTCTTT
TRBV13	.	TRBJ1-1	TRBD1	CASSIEDRGEAFF	TGTGCCAGCAGCATAGAGGACAGGGGTGAAGCTTTCTTT
TRBV4-2	.	TRBJ2-1	TRBD2	CASSQASGGGEQFF	TGTGCCAGCAGCCAGGCTAGCGGGGGAGGTGAGCAGTTCTTC
TRBV4-1	.	TRBJ2-7	TRBD2	CASSQVTGTSGGSYEQYF	TGCGCCAGCAGCCAAGTGACCGGGACTAGCGGGGGTTCCTACGAGCAGTACTTC
TRBV19	.	TRBJ1-5	TRBD1	CASSSPDRVSNQPQHF	TGTGCCAGTAGTTCCCCGGACAGGGTAAGCAATCAGCCCCAGCATTTT
TRBV29-1	few	TRBJ1-1	.	CSVEDLIDSPTEAFF	TGCAGCGTTGAAGATCTTATTGACAGTCCCACTGAAGCTTTCTTT
TRBV5-1	few	TRBJ1-2	.	CASTPQGVDGYTF	TGCGCCAGCACCCCTCAGGGCGTGGATGGCTACACCTTC
TRBV6-6	.	TRBJ1-4	.	CASSFQGQNEKLFF	TGTGCCAGCAGTTTTCAGGGGCAGAATGAAAAACTGTTTTTT
TRBV19	.	TRBJ1-4	TRBD1	CASSLGVQGNEKLFF	TGTGCCAGTAGCCTGGGGGTACAGGGGAATGAAAAACTGTTTTTT
TRBV4-1	.	TRBJ2-1	TRBD1	CASSQVRGLHNEQFF	TGCGCCAGCAGCCAAGTCAGGGGGCTTCACAATGAGCAGTTCTTC
TRBV4-1	few	TRBJ2-7	TRBD1	CASSLGQGRNEQYF	TGCGCCAGCAGCCTCGGACAGGGCAGGAACGAGCAGTACTTC
TRBV5-6	.	TRBJ2-7	TRBD1	CASSYMRGQGPYEQYF	TGTGCCAGCAGCTATATGCGGGGACAGGGGCCCTACGAGCAGTACTTC
TRBV30	.	TRBJ1-4	.	CAWSPPGLGEKLFF	TGTGCCTGGAGCCCCCCGGGACTGGGTGAAAAACTGTTTTTT
TRBV30	.	TRBJ1-5	TRBD1	CAWSRTGQGWQPQHF	TGTGCCTGGAGTCGTACGGGACAGGGGTGGCAGCCCCAGCATTTT
TRBV9	.	TRBJ2-3	.	CASSVGLAVTDTQYF	TGTGCCAGCAGCGTTGGACTCGCAGTGACAGATACGCAGTATTTT
TRBV5-3	.	TRBJ1-2	.	CARSLAQGYGYTF	TGTGCCAGAAGCTTGGCACAGGGCTATGGCTACACCTTC
TRBV24-1	once	TRBJ1-3	TRBD1	CARRAGTGAYSGNTIYF	TGTGCCAGACGGGCCGGGACAGGGGCCTACTCTGGAAACACCATATATTTT
TRBV28	.	TRBJ2-7	.	CATNGGPYEQYF	TGTGCCACCAACGGAGGGCCCTACGAGCAGTACTTC
TRBV14	.	TRBJ2-7	.	CASSQVRQEGVNEQYF	TGTGCCAGCAGCCAAGTTCGGCAGGAGGGAGTGAACGAGCAGTACTTC
TRBV14	.	TRBJ1-6	TRBD1	CASSQVGTGRPPLHF	TGTGCCAGCAGCCAAGTGGGGACAGGGAGGCCACCCCTCCACTTT
TRBV5-1	few	TRBJ2-5	TRBD2	CASSSIAGGRETQYF	TGCGCCAGCAGCTCCATAGCGGGAGGGCGGGAGACCCAGTACTTC
TRBV2	few	TRBJ1-3	.	CASSEIAGNTIYF	TGTGCCAGCAGTGAAATCGCTGGAAACACCATATATTTT
TRBV7-8	.	TRBJ1-2	.	CASSHAGRGDGYTF	TGTGCCAGCAGCCACGCGGGCAGGGGAGATGGCTACACCTTC
TRBV19	once	TRBJ1-2	TRBD1	CASSPWGRGRKAGGGYTF	TGTGCCAGTAGTCCTTGGGGAAGGGGGCGGAAGGCCGGCGGGGGCTACACCTTC
TRBV19	.	TRBJ2-5	TRBD2	CASSVGLAPTTETQYF	TGTGCCAGTAGTGTGGGACTAGCACCTACAACGGAGACCCAGTACTTC
TRBV7-9	few	TRBJ2-5	.	CASSPSRGKETQYF	TGTGCCAGCAGCCCTAGTCGGGGAAAAGAGACCCAGTACTTC
TRBV7-2	.	TRBJ1-6	.	CASSLGGAYNSPLHF	TGTGCCAGCAGCTTAGGGGGCGCGTATAATTCACCCCTCCACTTT
TRBV19	.	TRBJ1-1	.	CASSIGQGRTEAFF	TGTGCCAGTAGTATCGGGCAGGGGCGGACTGAAGCTTTCTTT
TRBV30	.	TRBJ2-5	TRBD2	CAWSALAGGETQYF	TGTGCCTGGAGTGCACTAGCGGGAGGAGAGACCCAGTACTTC
TRBV19	.	TRBJ1-2	.	CASKSLRGSGYTF	TGTGCCAGTAAATCCCTCAGGGGATCTGGCTACACCTTC
TRBV9	.	TRBJ2-7	TRBD1	CASSATGGPPYEQYF	TGTGCCAGCAGCGCTACAGGGGGACCTCCCTACGAGCAGTACTTC
TRBV2	.	TRBJ2-5	.	CASSFVEAETQYF	TGTGCCAGCAGTTTTGTAGAGGCAGAGACCCAGTACTTC
TRBV12-2	.	TRBJ2-5	.	CASRSPRTSGSLMYQETQYF	TGTGCAAGTCGCTCCCCCCGGACTAGCGGGAGCCTTATGTACCAAGAGACCCAGTACTTC
TRBV5-8	.	TRBJ2-7	TRBD1	CASSLPRDRVLEQYF	TGTGCCAGCAGCTTGCCCCGGGACAGGGTACTCGAGCAGTACTTC
TRBV30	.	TRBJ1-3	.	CAWSVARNTIYF	TGTGCCTGGAGTGTAGCGAGGAACACCATATATTTT
TRBV5-1	.	TRBJ1-4	TRBD1	CASSFDRARDNEKLFF	TGCGCCAGCAGCTTTGACAGGGCACGGGATAATGAAAAACTGTTTTTT
TRBV5-1	few	TRBJ2-5	.	CASREPQQETQYF	TGCGCCAGCAGGGAGCCCCAACAAGAGACCCAGTACTTC
TRBV7-9	few	TRBJ1-2	.	CASSQGENGYTF	TGTGCCAGCAGCCAAGGAGAGAATGGCTACACCTTC
TRBV11-2	.	TRBJ1-2	.	CASRQTGSYGYTF	TGTGCCAGCAGGCAAACAGGGTCCTATGGCTACACCTTC
TRBV28	.	TRBJ1-6	.	CASTEGGGNSPLHF	TGTGCCAGCACCGAGGGGGGGGGTAATTCACCCCTCCACTTT
TRBV3-1/TRBV3-2	once	TRBJ1-6	TRBD1	CASSQAGGGQLNSPLHF	TGTGCCAGCAGCCAAGCCGGGGGGGGACAGCTGAATTCACCCCTCCACTTT
TRBV2	.	TRBJ2-2	TRBD1	CASSLRQGDIGELFF	TGTGCCAGCAGTCTCCGACAGGGGGATATCGGGGAGCTGTTTTTT
TRBV15	.	TRBJ1-1	TRBD1	CATSKDRGDTEAFF	TGTGCCACCAGCAAAGACAGGGGTGACACTGAAGCTTTCTTT
TRBV5-1	.	TRBJ1-1	.	CASSSVPTGGTEAFF	TGCGCCAGCAGCTCCGTACCGACCGGGGGGACTGAAGCTTTCTTT
TRBV11-2	.	TRBJ2-1	TRBD2	CASSAGLANEQFF	TGTGCCAGCAGCGCTGGACTAGCAAATGAGCAGTTCTTC